The TCR beta chain described here comes from a study of regulatory T cells in long-lasting Graves disease. Library construction for TCR beta used iRepertoire HTBI primers and Arm-PCR of CDR3 regions. In TCRdb, the multiplex PCR reads were re-called with MiXCR into one record per CDR3 protein. The sample carries 520,000 or so distinct CDR3 sequences, 12% recorded once. This clonotype was recorded at least ten times. Its matching antigen is unknown. Study findings and constraints: Persistent patients shared more public clonotypes (about 2,700) than newly diagnosed patients (about 940). Peripheral blood was the sole material, not thyroid tissue.

V lost 3 bases and J lost 0, with 17 bases in between. This CDR3 spans 18 amino acids. From germline, CDR1 is KGHDR and CDR2 SFDVKD. Time point in this sample: newly diagnosed GD, antithyroid drugs for less than 3 months. Extracted RNA from PBMCs served as the source of the TCR library. In addition, the sample was reused for a study of T cells in Graves' hyperthyroidism and ophthalmopathy.

This receptor was obtained from a young woman with Graves disease. The sequenced sample was peripheral blood mononuclear cells (PBMCs), obtained at new diagnosis, from a patient treated with antithyroid drugs. The rearrangement links TRBV24-1 to TRBJ2-1, with D unresolved. The DNA of the CDR3 is TGTGCCACCAGTGATCCCTCGTTGGGCGGCATCTCCTACAATGAGCAGTTCTTC. Encoded protein: CATSDPSLGGISYNEQFF.